The 8 T cell receptor beta chains in this list originate from one sample, sequenced in a study of Ad26.COV2.S vaccination and SARS-CoV-2 variants. The data were produced by immunoSEQ multiplex PCR, yet TCRdb's version contains in-frame clones alone and is incomplete. This repertoire shows fewer than 500,000 clones, less than 95% found once; its top ten account for approximately 4.3%. Documented treatment: around 19 received Ad26.COV2.S at low or high dose, single or two shots; about 5 received placebo; per-sample allocation not given. Samples were taken on day 63 after the first vaccine or placebo injection. The specimen comprised peripheral blood, sampled in a trial of Ad26.COV2.S vaccine versus placebo. These receptors came from a person aged 18 to 65 who received the Ad26.COV2.S COVID-19 vaccine or a placebo.

The chain is built from TRBV2 and TRBJ2-7; D not resolved. CDR1 is SNHLY and CDR2 is FYNNEI in the germline V gene. There are 12 residues in the CDR3. Deletions cut 7 bases from V and 1 base from J, with 8 bases between. The CDR3 DNA sequence: TGTGCCAGCACCTCGGAATCCTACGAGCAGTACTTC. As protein: CASTSESYEQYF.

The CDR3 bases are TGTGCCATTTCGGGACAGGGGAGCAATCAGCCCCAGCATTTT. This sequence encodes CAISGQGSNQPQHF. The rearrangement uses TRBV10-3 and TRBJ1-5, with TRBD1 matching over 10 bases. CDR3 length equals 14 residues. Germline-derived CDR1 and CDR2 are ENHRY and SYGVKD. V lost 9 bases, J lost 1 base, and 3 bases stayed unmatched.

This chain connects TRBV6-5 to TRBJ1-2; a possible D gene is TRBD1 (6 bases). The CDR3 runs 15 residues. Trimming took 5 bases from V and 7 from J, leaving 20 bases between them. CDR1 and CDR2 (germline): MNHEY, SVGAGI. CDR3 loop: CASSKTRGVVSGYTF. DNA for the CDR3: TGTGCCAGCAGTAAGACCAGGGGAGTGGTTTCTGGCTACACCTTC.

With respect to this clone: One junction end disagrees with the germline gene, perhaps due to a read error. Other DNA sequences in the same sample also yield this CDR3. The V and J genes are TRBV6-5 and TRBJ2-7, with TRBD1 matching over 9 bases. This CDR3 has 15 residues. Germline V gives CDR1 MNHEY, CDR2 SVGAGI. CDR3: CASSYSGTGFYEQYF. In nucleotides, the CDR3 is TGTGCCAGCAGTTACTCCGGGACAGGGTTCTACGAGCAATACTTC.

The chain employs TRBV5-8 and TRBJ2-6; 8 nucleotides agree with TRBD2. Germline loops: CDR1 SGHTS, CDR2 YDEGEE. Germline trimming cut 0 bases from V and 4 bases from J; bases unmatched to any gene: 9. The CDR3 runs to 18 residues. The DNA of the CDR3 is TGTGCCAGCAGCTTGGGGACTAGCCCAACGGGAGGGGCCAACGTCCTGACTTTC. Protein: CASSLGTSPTGGANVLTF.

The V and J genes are TRBV13 and TRBJ1-5; D remains unclear. V lost 0 bases to trimming and J lost 4 bases, with 7 bases between them. Germline loops: CDR1 PRHDT, CDR2 FYEKMQ (reference sequence). The CDR3 consists of 14 residues. The CDR3 protein is CASSLGRVNQPQHF. For the CDR3, the DNA is TGTGCCAGCAGCTTAGGGAGAGTGAATCAGCCCCAGCATTTT.

This chain uses TRBV24-1 with TRBJ1-1; 7 nucleotides line up with TRBD1. Germline loops: CDR1 KGHDR, CDR2 SFDVKD. This CDR3 is 15 amino acids long. V trimming: 4 bases; J trimming: 2 bases; junction bases outside the gene matches: 6. The CDR3 loop is CATSEAGTENTEAFF. CDR3 bases: TGTGCCACCAGTGAGGCCGGGACAGAAAACACTGAAGCTTTCTTT.

The chain employs TRBV5-6 and TRBJ1-1; D might be TRBD1 (6 bases). V was shortened by 0 bases and J by 4 bases, with 13 bases between the two germline ends. CDR3 length: 15 residues. Germline CDR1 SGHDT, CDR2 YYEEEE. The CDR3 DNA follows: TGTGCCAGCAGCTTGGGGCGGGGGCGCGGCACTGAAGCTTTCTTT. Protein: CASSLGRGRGTEAFF. Using reference TRBV5-6 and TRBJ1-1 for the parts outside the CDR3, the full variable domain is DAGVTQSPTHLIKTRGQQVTLRCSPKSGHDTVSWYQQALGQGPQFIFQYYEEEERQRGNFPDRFSGHQFPNYSSELNVNALLLGDSALYLCASSLGRGRGTEAFFGQGTRLTVV.